Below, 20 T cell receptor beta chains from the same sample are listed, as sequenced in a study of shared clonotypes between healthy human individuals. This table comes from immunoSEQ multiplex PCR, and its TCRdb copy is limited to in-frame clones, with some not included. The profile shows hundreds of thousands of clones, approximately 97% of them singletons. Sequenced input: naive CD4+ T cells sorted from blood. Regarding subset: CD45RA+ positively selected. All receptors come from a woman aged 30 to 39 in good health.

The rearrangement uses TRBV9 and TRBJ2-7; D is perhaps TRBD2 (5 bases). The CDR3 extends over 16 amino acids. The germline V gene has CDR1 SGDLS and CDR2 YYNGEE. V was trimmed by 1 base and J by 7 bases, leaving 21 bases between them. The CDR3 DNA reads TGTGCCAGCAGCGTATTAGAGGGTCCGGGCGTGGGAGAGCAGTACTTC. Translated, it gives CASSVLEGPGVGEQYF.

This chain connects TRBV18 to TRBJ2-1; perhaps TRBD2 as D (6 bases). The CDR3 runs to 15 residues. Germline V gene lookup returns CDR1 KGHSH and CDR2 LQKENI. V was trimmed by 6 bases and J by 1 base, leaving 13 bases between them. For the CDR3, the DNA is TGTGCCAGCTCGGCGGGATCGGAGTCCTACAATGAGCAGTTCTTC. Protein: CASSAGSESYNEQFF.

The chain carries TRBV19 and TRBJ1-4, with 11 bases lining up with TRBD1. The trim removed 5 bases at V and 8 bases at J, leaving 10 bases unmatched. The germline V gene encodes CDR1 LNHDA and CDR2 SQIVND (reference sequence). There are 16 residues in the CDR3. The CDR3, as DNA: TGTGCCAGTAGTGCCCTCGGGACAGGGGGATCGGAAAAACTGTTTTTT. Translated: CASSALGTGGSEKLFF.

CDR3 DNA: TGTGCCAGCAGCCCAGTGGTGACTAGCATTAATGAGCAGTTCTTC. Amino acids: CASSPVVTSINEQFF. V gene TRBV9 combines with J gene TRBJ2-1, with 7 bases fitting TRBD2. CDR3 length: 15 residues. The germline CDR1 and CDR2 sequences are SGDLS and YYNGEE. The J segment lost 7 bases and the V segment lost 4 bases, leaving 11 bases of the junction unmatched.

The rearrangement links TRBV19 to TRBJ1-2; the D gene is possibly TRBD1 (6 bases). The CDR3 is made up of 15 amino acids. Trimming took 8 bases from V and 2 from J, leaving 18 bases between them. The germline gives CDR1 LNHDA, CDR2 SQIVND (reference sequence). The CDR3: CASGNNRVGNYGYTF. CDR3 nucleotide sequence: TGTGCCAGTGGAAATAACAGGGTTGGGAACTATGGCTACACCTTC.

The CDR3 DNA reads TGTGCCAGCAGCTTAGCGGGACGGAACTATGGCTACACCTTC. This codes for CASSLAGRNYGYTF. The V gene is TRBV11-2, the J gene TRBJ1-2; D may be TRBD1 (5 bases). With 1 base removed from V and 2 bases from J, the gap between germline ends came to 8 bases. The germline V gene encodes CDR1 SGHAT and CDR2 FQNNGV. The length of the CDR3 is 14 residues.

The V call is TRBV25-1, the J call TRBJ1-5; D is uncertain. Trimming removed 5 bases at V and 6 bases at J, with 8 bases between. CDR1 is MGHDK, CDR2 SYGVNS, per germline. CDR3 length equals 12 residues. DNA for the CDR3: TGTGCCAGCAGTAGTGGGCTTCAGCCCCAGCATTTT. It translates to CASSSGLQPQHF.

The CDR3 sequence: CASSVGSGGYEQYF. The CDR3 DNA reads TGTGCCAGCAGCGTAGGGAGCGGGGGCTACGAGCAGTACTTC. The chain is built from TRBV9 and TRBJ2-7, with 8 bases aligning to TRBD2. This CDR3 region has 14 residues. CDR1 is SGDLS and CDR2 is YYNGEE in the germline V gene. Trimming at V came to 0 bases and at J to 3 bases, leaving 2 bases not matched to a gene. The variable domain in full, completed from reference TRBV9 and TRBJ2-7, reads DSGVTQTPKHLITATGQRVTLRCSPRSGDLSVYWYQQSLDQGLQFLIQYYNGEERAKGNILERFSAQQFPDLHSELNLSSLELGDSALYFCASSVGSGGYEQYFGPGTRLTVT.

This clone was observed a single time. CDR3 in DNA: TGTGCCAGCAGCTTAGAACTAGCGTTAGAGCAGTACTTC. Protein: CASSLELALEQYF. The chain links TRBV7-9 to TRBJ2-5, with 7 bases matching TRBD2. J lost 11 bases, V lost 1 base, and 7 bases had no gene match. The CDR3 has 13 amino acids. In germline, CDR1 is SEHNR, CDR2 FQNEAQ (reference sequence).

The genes are TRBV11-3 and TRBJ2-1, with TRBD2 matching 15 bases. Germline assignment: CDR1 SGHNT and CDR2 YENEEA. This CDR3 spans 20 amino acids. V dropped 1 base and J dropped 4; count of bases not matched to a gene: 11. CDR3: CASSLAKPGLAGGRYNEQFF. The CDR3 DNA reads as TGTGCCAGCAGCTTAGCTAAACCGGGACTAGCGGGAGGTCGGTACAATGAGCAGTTCTTC.

The J gene is TRBJ2-7, the V gene TRBV11-2; D remains unclear. The CDR3 extends over 12 amino acids. Germline V gene lookup returns CDR1 SGHAT and CDR2 FQNNGV. V was clipped by 2 bases and J by 6 bases, with 8 bases between them. The CDR3 reads CASSLFTTEQYF. The DNA for the CDR3 is TGTGCCAGCAGCTTATTTACGACCGAGCAGTACTTC.

The J gene is TRBJ1-1, the V gene TRBV7-6; D uncertain. Trimming took off 5 bases at V and 1 base at J, with 8 bases between the two ends. The CDR3 is made up of 13 amino acids. Looked up from germline, CDR1 is SGHVS and CDR2 is FNYEAQ. The CDR3 sequence is CASSIEENTEAFF. In nucleotides, the CDR3 is TGTGCCAGCAGCATAGAAGAGAACACTGAAGCTTTCTTT.

The chain couples TRBV6-5 to TRBJ1-6; D is unresolved. Trimming took off 5 bases at V and 6 bases at J, with 5 bases between the two ends. The germline V gene encodes CDR1 MNHEY and CDR2 SVGAGI. The CDR3 has 12 amino acids. The CDR3, as DNA: TGTGCCAGCAGTGAGGTTAATTCACCCCTCCACTTT. Translated: CASSEVNSPLHF.

The V gene is TRBV5-4, the J gene TRBJ2-5; possible D gene TRBD2, 5 bases. Near its end, the DNA agrees better with TRBJ2-7, so the J call may be wrong. Germline loops: CDR1 SGHNT, CDR2 YYREEE (reference sequence). The CDR3 extends over 14 amino acids. CDR3 sequence reads: CASSLQQRVHEQYF. The CDR3 nucleotides are TGTGCCAGCAGCTTGCAACAGAGGGTCCACGAGCAGTACTTC.

CDR3 loop: CASSVDPGIGFFGGYTF. The CDR3 nucleotides are TGCGCCAGCAGCGTGGACCCGGGGATTGGTTTTTTTGGGGGCTACACCTTC. The V gene is TRBV5-1, the J gene TRBJ1-2; D call uncertain. This CDR3 has 17 residues. V was shortened by 4 bases and J by 8 bases, with 27 bases between the two germline ends. Germline V gives CDR1 SGHRS, CDR2 YFSETQ.

This chain connects TRBV6-5 to TRBJ2-5; tentatively, D is TRBD2 (5 bases). Matching the DNA end better, TRBJ2-7 makes the J call doubtful. In germline, CDR1 is MNHEY, CDR2 SVGAGI. CDR3 length equals 15 residues. The CDR3, as DNA: TGTGCCAGCAGTTACTCCTGGACGGGATCCTACGAGCAGTACTTC. Translation: CASSYSWTGSYEQYF.

The genes are TRBV5-8 and TRBJ2-5; 8 bases match TRBD1. V lost 4 bases and J lost 1; bases outside the gene matches: 9. Germline V gene sequence: CDR1 SGHTS, CDR2 YDEGEE. The CDR3 is made up of 16 amino acids. The CDR3 spells CASSPGDRSSQETQYF. As DNA, the CDR3 is TGTGCCAGCAGCCCGGGGGACAGGTCGTCCCAAGAGACCCAGTACTTC.

CDR3 region: CASSLSRLYGYTF. The CDR3 bases are TGTGCCAGCAGCCTGTCACGCCTCTATGGCTACACCTTC. The chain employs TRBV14 and TRBJ1-2, with no clear D. Trimming shortened V by 4 bases and J by 4 bases, and 10 bases separated the two germline ends. The germline V gene encodes CDR1 SGHDN and CDR2 FVKESK. CDR3 length: 13 amino acids.

The V and J genes are TRBV30 and TRBJ2-1, with D maybe TRBD2 (5 bases). The CDR3 covers 12 residues. V lost 2 bases and J lost 8, with 10 bases in between. Germline assignment: CDR1 GTSNPN and CDR2 SVGIG (reference sequence). CDR3 region: CAWSRLGDEQFF. The CDR3 DNA is TGTGCCTGGAGTCGCTTGGGAGATGAGCAGTTCTTC.

This rearrangement joins TRBV4-1 to TRBJ2-7; TRBD2 matches 15 bases. The germline V gene encodes CDR1 MGHRA and CDR2 YSYEKL. The J segment lost 5 bases and the V segment lost 1 base, leaving 12 bases of the junction unmatched. This CDR3 region has 19 residues. CDR3 loop: CASSQGTSGRAVLSDEQYF. The CDR3 nucleotides read TGCGCCAGCAGCCAAGGGACTAGCGGGAGGGCCGTGCTCTCTGACGAGCAGTACTTC.